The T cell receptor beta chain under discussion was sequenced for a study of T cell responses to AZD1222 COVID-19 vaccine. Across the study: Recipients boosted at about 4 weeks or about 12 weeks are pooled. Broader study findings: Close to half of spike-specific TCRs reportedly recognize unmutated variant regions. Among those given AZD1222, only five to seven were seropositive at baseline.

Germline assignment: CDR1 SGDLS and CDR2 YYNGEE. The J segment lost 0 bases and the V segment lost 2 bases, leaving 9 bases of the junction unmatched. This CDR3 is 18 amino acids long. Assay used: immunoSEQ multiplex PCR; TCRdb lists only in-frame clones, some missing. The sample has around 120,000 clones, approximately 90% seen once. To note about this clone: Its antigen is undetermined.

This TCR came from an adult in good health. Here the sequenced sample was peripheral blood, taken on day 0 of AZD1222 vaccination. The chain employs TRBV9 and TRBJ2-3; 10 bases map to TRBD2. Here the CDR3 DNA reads TGTGCCAGCAGCGTTGATAGCGGGGGGCAATTTAGCACAGATACGCAGTATTTT. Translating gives CASSVDSGGQFSTDTQYF.